A selection of T cell receptor beta chains follows, all from one sample in a study of beta chain features in type 1 diabetes. Here immunoSEQ multiplex PCR was the method, and the copy in TCRdb shows in-frame clones only, minus some. The table includes nearly 250,000 clones, under 70% detected once. The specimen was naive CD4+ T cells from blood. The origin of the receptors is a man aged 30 to 39 in good health. The CDR3 runs from the conserved cysteine through the conserved F or W. The order of the fields is CDR3 protein, CDR3 DNA, J gene, V gene, D gene, clone size. The D gene is left open where the match is weak. Size tells how often a clone was seen (once, few, many) or the class of an expanded clone, and some rows leave it out.

CDR3aa: CASRDGQGALGGYTF; CDR3nt: TGTGCCAGCCGAGACGGACAGGGGGCGCTGGGTGGCTACACCTTC; j_gene: TRBJ1-2; v_gene: TRBV4-2; d_gene: TRBD1; abundance: NA
CDR3aa: CASSARQYSNQPQHF; CDR3nt: TGTGCCAGCAGTGCCCGACAGTATAGCAATCAGCCCCAGCATTTT; j_gene: TRBJ1-5; v_gene: TRBV27; d_gene: NA; abundance: NA
CDR3aa: CASSLPQVAGEDEKLFF; CDR3nt: TGTGCCAGCAGCCTCCCCCAGGTAGCAGGGGAGGATGAAAAACTGTTTTTT; j_gene: TRBJ1-4; v_gene: TRBV7-9; d_gene: NA; abundance: NA
CDR3aa: CAWSHGAVPEAFF; CDR3nt: TGTGCCTGGAGCCACGGGGCAGTTCCTGAAGCTTTCTTT; j_gene: TRBJ1-1; v_gene: TRBV30; d_gene: NA; abundance: NA
CDR3aa: CAWRRTLGEKLFF; CDR3nt: TGTGCCTGGAGACGTACCCTTGGGGAAAAACTGTTTTTT; j_gene: TRBJ1-4; v_gene: TRBV30; d_gene: NA; abundance: NA
CDR3aa: CASSSYRVTGELFF; CDR3nt: TGTGCCAGCAGTTCATACAGGGTAACTGGGGAGCTGTTTTTT; j_gene: TRBJ2-2; v_gene: TRBV25-1; d_gene: NA; abundance: NA
CDR3aa: CAWSGDNSPLHF; CDR3nt: TGTGCCTGGTCCGGCGATAATTCACCCCTCCACTTT; j_gene: TRBJ1-6; v_gene: TRBV30; d_gene: NA; abundance: few
CDR3aa: CASGGLGGQPQHF; CDR3nt: TGTGCTAGTGGTGGGCTTGGAGGACAGCCCCAGCATTTT; j_gene: TRBJ1-5; v_gene: TRBV12-5; d_gene: NA; abundance: NA
CDR3aa: CASSQGQVNTGELFF; CDR3nt: TGTGCCAGCAGCCAAGGACAGGTGAACACCGGGGAGCTGTTTTTT; j_gene: TRBJ2-2; v_gene: TRBV14; d_gene: NA; abundance: NA
CDR3aa: CASSETSGSWNEQFF; CDR3nt: TGTGCCAGCAGTGAAACTAGCGGGAGTTGGAATGAGCAGTTCTTC; j_gene: TRBJ2-1; v_gene: TRBV2; d_gene: TRBD2; abundance: NA
CDR3aa: CASSYGRGYEQYF; CDR3nt: TGTGCCAGCAGTTACGGAAGGGGCTACGAGCAGTACTTC; j_gene: TRBJ2-7; v_gene: TRBV6-6; d_gene: NA; abundance: NA
CDR3aa: CSAERVLNTEAFF; CDR3nt: TGCAGCGCAGAGCGGGTCCTGAACACTGAAGCTTTCTTT; j_gene: TRBJ1-1; v_gene: TRBV29-1; d_gene: NA; abundance: NA
CDR3aa: CASKRQKNTEAFF; CDR3nt: TGTGCCAGCAAAAGACAGAAGAACACTGAAGCTTTCTTT; j_gene: TRBJ1-1; v_gene: TRBV7-9; d_gene: NA; abundance: NA
CDR3aa: CASTSGPSNTGELFF; CDR3nt: TGTGCCAGCACCTCGGGCCCTTCGAACACCGGGGAGCTGTTTTTT; j_gene: TRBJ2-2; v_gene: TRBV7-2; d_gene: NA; abundance: few
CDR3aa: CASSELSGANVLTF; CDR3nt: TGTGCCAGCAGCGAGCTCTCTGGGGCCAACGTCCTGACTTTC; j_gene: TRBJ2-6; v_gene: TRBV9; d_gene: NA; abundance: NA
CDR3aa: CSVEDLQGGRYLYGYTF; CDR3nt: TGCAGCGTTGAAGATCTTCAGGGCGGGCGTTATCTCTATGGCTACACCTTC; j_gene: TRBJ1-2; v_gene: TRBV29-1; d_gene: NA; abundance: few
CDR3aa: CASSLTADSYNEQFF; CDR3nt: TGTGCCAGCAGCTTAACCGCTGACTCCTACAATGAGCAGTTCTTC; j_gene: TRBJ2-1; v_gene: TRBV7-9; d_gene: NA; abundance: once
CDR3aa: CTGGNTGELFF; CDR3nt: TGCACCGGTGGGAACACCGGGGAGCTGTTTTTT; j_gene: TRBJ2-2; v_gene: TRBV29-1; d_gene: NA; abundance: few
CDR3aa: CASSFIAGSYEQYF; CDR3nt: TGTGCCAGCAGTTTTATTGCAGGCTCCTACGAGCAGTACTTC; j_gene: TRBJ2-7; v_gene: TRBV27; d_gene: NA; abundance: once
CDR3aa: CAWSGLAITGELFF; CDR3nt: TGTGCCTGGAGTGGACTAGCCATCACCGGGGAGCTGTTTTTT; j_gene: TRBJ2-2; v_gene: TRBV30; d_gene: TRBD2; abundance: few
CDR3aa: CASSLDSLIYGYTF; CDR3nt: TGCGCCAGCAGCTTGGACAGCCTTATCTATGGCTACACCTTC; j_gene: TRBJ1-2; v_gene: TRBV5-1; d_gene: NA; abundance: NA
CDR3aa: CASSPGLREQFF; CDR3nt: TGTGCCAGCTCACCGGGGTTACGGGAGCAGTTCTTC; j_gene: TRBJ2-1; v_gene: TRBV18; d_gene: NA; abundance: few
CDR3aa: CASTGETQYF; CDR3nt: TGCGCCAGCACCGGGGAGACCCAGTACTTC; j_gene: TRBJ2-5; v_gene: TRBV5-1; d_gene: NA; abundance: NA
CDR3aa: CATSRGVTGANVLTF; CDR3nt: TGTGCCACCAGCAGAGGGGTAACAGGGGCCAACGTCCTGACTTTC; j_gene: TRBJ2-6; v_gene: TRBV15; d_gene: NA; abundance: few
CDR3aa: CASSDYGSPSGANVLTF; CDR3nt: TGTGCCAGCAGTGACTATGGGTCACCGTCTGGGGCCAACGTCCTGACTTTC; j_gene: TRBJ2-6; v_gene: TRBV25-1; d_gene: NA; abundance: NA
CDR3aa: CASSTYGDPNQPQHF; CDR3nt: TGCGCCAGCAGTACTTATGGAGACCCCAATCAGCCCCAGCATTTT; j_gene: TRBJ1-5; v_gene: TRBV5-1; d_gene: NA; abundance: NA
CDR3aa: CASSPRAAYEQYF; CDR3nt: TGTGCCAGCAGCCCCCGGGCAGCCTACGAGCAGTACTTC; j_gene: TRBJ2-7; v_gene: TRBV7-2; d_gene: NA; abundance: NA
CDR3aa: CASSTKGGSPRYF; CDR3nt: TGTGCCAGCAGCACAAAGGGGGGCTCCCCACGGTACTTC; j_gene: TRBJ2-5; v_gene: TRBV11-2; d_gene: NA; abundance: NA
CDR3aa: CASSVAGAHSYNEQFF; CDR3nt: TGTGCCAGCAGCGTAGCAGGGGCCCACTCCTACAATGAGCAGTTCTTC; j_gene: TRBJ2-1; v_gene: TRBV9; d_gene: NA; abundance: NA
CDR3aa: CASSQEYSRGGDTQYF; CDR3nt: TGTGCCAGCAGCCAGGAGTATTCTCGCGGAGGAGATACGCAGTATTTT; j_gene: TRBJ2-3; v_gene: TRBV14; d_gene: NA; abundance: few
CDR3aa: CASSLRGTSTDTQYF; CDR3nt: TGTGCCAGCAGCTTACGCGGGACTAGCACAGATACGCAGTATTTT; j_gene: TRBJ2-3; v_gene: TRBV7-9; d_gene: NA; abundance: NA
CDR3aa: CASRTGLIETQYF; CDR3nt: TGTGCCAGCAGAACGGGACTTATTGAGACCCAGTACTTC; j_gene: TRBJ2-5; v_gene: TRBV7-9; d_gene: NA; abundance: NA
CDR3aa: CASSYRGRSETQYF; CDR3nt: TGTGCCAGCAGTTACCGGGGGCGGAGTGAGACCCAGTACTTC; j_gene: TRBJ2-5; v_gene: TRBV27; d_gene: NA; abundance: NA
CDR3aa: CATKAEKTRSIQYF; CDR3nt: TGTGCCACCAAAGCCGAGAAAACACGATCGATCCAGTACTTC; j_gene: TRBJ2-5; v_gene: TRBV19; d_gene: NA; abundance: NA
CDR3aa: CASSQSGGRYEQFF; CDR3nt: TGTGCCAGCTCACAAAGCGGGGGTAGATATGAGCAGTTCTTC; j_gene: TRBJ2-1; v_gene: TRBV18; d_gene: TRBD2; abundance: NA
CDR3aa: CASRSPGTDTQYF; CDR3nt: TGTGCCAGCAGATCACCGGGCACAGATACGCAGTATTTT; j_gene: TRBJ2-3; v_gene: TRBV7-8; d_gene: NA; abundance: once
CDR3aa: CAWSAQYYGYTF; CDR3nt: TGTGCCTGGAGTGCACAGTACTATGGCTACACCTTC; j_gene: TRBJ1-2; v_gene: TRBV30; d_gene: NA; abundance: NA
CDR3aa: CSVESPTDTQYF; CDR3nt: TGCAGCGTTGAGAGTCCCACAGATACGCAGTATTTT; j_gene: TRBJ2-3; v_gene: TRBV29-1; d_gene: NA; abundance: NA
CDR3aa: CASAGNGYTF; CDR3nt: TGTGCCAGCGCCGGGAATGGCTACACCTTC; j_gene: TRBJ1-2; v_gene: TRBV19; d_gene: NA; abundance: NA
CDR3aa: CAWMTGVETQYF; CDR3nt: TGTGCCTGGATGACAGGGGTAGAGACCCAGTACTTC; j_gene: TRBJ2-5; v_gene: TRBV30; d_gene: TRBD1; abundance: NA